Detailed here is one T cell receptor (beta chain). What it binds is unknown. Cultured CD4+ T-cell DNA underwent Oncomine TCR Beta short-read sequencing. TCRdb independently ran MiXCR on the PCR reads; one entry per CDR3 protein. The table shows 2,500 to 3,500 distinct CDR3 sequences, with roughly 80% occurring only once. The record originates from a study of vaccination and CD4 T cells after COVID-19. Study in general: It was a median roughly 100 days after diagnosis, with a range of 35 to 161, that post-COVID samples were drawn.

The V end lost 7 bases, the J end lost 0 bases, and 4 bases lay between the germline ends. The germline gives CDR1 SGHTA, CDR2 FQGNSA. The CDR3 runs to 11 residues. Sample treatment: roughly 10-day PBMC culture with coronavirus spike peptide pools or control peptides (ViraFEST assay). This clonotype originated in a human donor who had recovered from COVID-19. V gene TRBV7-2 combines with J gene TRBJ2-7; unclear D gene. The sample comprised CD4+ T cells from blood, cultured in vitro. The CDR3 spells CASTNSYEQYF. The DNA of the CDR3 is TGTGCCAGCACCAACTCCTACGAGCAGTACTTC.